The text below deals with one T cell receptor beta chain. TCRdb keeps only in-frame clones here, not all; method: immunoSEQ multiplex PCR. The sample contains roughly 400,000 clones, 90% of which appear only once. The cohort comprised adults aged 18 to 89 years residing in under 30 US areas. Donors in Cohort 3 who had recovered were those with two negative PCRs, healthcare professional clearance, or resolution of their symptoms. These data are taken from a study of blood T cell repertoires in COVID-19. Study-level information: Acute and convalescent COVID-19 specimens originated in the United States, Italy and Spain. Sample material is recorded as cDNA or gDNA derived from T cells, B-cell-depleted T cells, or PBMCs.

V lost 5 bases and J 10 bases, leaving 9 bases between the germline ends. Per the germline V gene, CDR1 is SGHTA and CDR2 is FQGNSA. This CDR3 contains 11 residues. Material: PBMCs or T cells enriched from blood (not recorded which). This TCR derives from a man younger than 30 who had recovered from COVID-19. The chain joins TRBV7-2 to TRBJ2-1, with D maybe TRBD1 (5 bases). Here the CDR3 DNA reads TGTGCCAGCAGCCTTCAGGGAGAGCAGTTCTTC. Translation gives CASSLQGEQFF.